This TCR beta chain was identified in a study of shared clonotypes between healthy human individuals. V lost 0 bases and J lost 9, with 21 bases in between. The CDR3 consists of 16 residues. Germline V gives CDR1 MGHRA, CDR2 YSYEKL. Authors' processing steps: Filtering differed because ImmunoSEQ produced junction-only sequences that carried no quality scores. The method was immunoSEQ multiplex PCR; TCRdb's version includes in-frame clones alone and lacks a portion of them. V, J and clone size reflect that table, while D and trimming were determined from the DNA. This table holds under 130,000 clones, approximately 65% found once.

The sample taken for sequencing was memory CD8+ T cells sorted from blood. Subset in this sample: CD45RO+ cells pooled with CCR7-negative TemRA cells. The chain joins TRBV4-1 to TRBJ2-7; a weak D match, TRBD2 (6 bases). This sequence originates from a woman aged 25-40 years in good health. The CDR3: CASSQEGREPHLGQYF. CDR3 bases: TGCGCCAGCAGCCAAGAGGGCCGGGAGCCCCACCTAGGGCAGTACTTC.